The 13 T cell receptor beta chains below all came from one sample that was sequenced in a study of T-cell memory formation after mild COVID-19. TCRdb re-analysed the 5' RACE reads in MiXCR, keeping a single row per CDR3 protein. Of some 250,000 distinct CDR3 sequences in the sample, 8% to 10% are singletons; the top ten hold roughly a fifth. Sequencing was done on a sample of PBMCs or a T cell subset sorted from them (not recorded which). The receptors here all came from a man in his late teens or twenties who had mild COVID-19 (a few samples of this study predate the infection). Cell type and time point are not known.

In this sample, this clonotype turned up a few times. CDR3 nucleotide sequence: TGCGCCAGCAGCTTGGGACAGTGGAATGAAAAACTGTTTTTT. Its translation: CASSLGQWNEKLFF. The V call is TRBV5-1, the J call TRBJ1-4, with D perhaps TRBD1 (5 bases). V was cut by 0 bases and J by 5 bases, with 8 bases left in between. CDR1 and CDR2 (germline): SGHRS, YFSETQ. The CDR3 spans 14 residues.

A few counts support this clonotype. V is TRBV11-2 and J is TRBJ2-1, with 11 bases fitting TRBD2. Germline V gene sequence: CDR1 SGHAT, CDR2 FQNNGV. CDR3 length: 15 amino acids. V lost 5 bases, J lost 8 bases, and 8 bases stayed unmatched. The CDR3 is CASSISGGEIDEQFF. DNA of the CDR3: TGTGCCAGCAGCATTAGCGGGGGGGAGATTGATGAGCAGTTCTTC. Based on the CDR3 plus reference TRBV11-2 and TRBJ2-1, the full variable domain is EAGVAQSPRYKIIEKRQSVAFWCNPISGHATLYWYQQILGQGPKLLIQFQNNGVVDDSQLPKDRFSAERLKGVDSTLKIQPAKLEDSAVYLCASSISGGEIDEQFFGPGTRLTVL.

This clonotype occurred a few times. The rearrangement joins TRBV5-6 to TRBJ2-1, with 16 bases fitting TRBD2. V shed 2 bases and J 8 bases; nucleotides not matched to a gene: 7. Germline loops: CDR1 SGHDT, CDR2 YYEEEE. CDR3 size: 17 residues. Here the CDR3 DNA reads TGTGCCAGCAGCTTCCCCGGGACTAGCGGGGGGGCCGATGAGCAGTTCTTC. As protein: CASSFPGTSGGADEQFF.

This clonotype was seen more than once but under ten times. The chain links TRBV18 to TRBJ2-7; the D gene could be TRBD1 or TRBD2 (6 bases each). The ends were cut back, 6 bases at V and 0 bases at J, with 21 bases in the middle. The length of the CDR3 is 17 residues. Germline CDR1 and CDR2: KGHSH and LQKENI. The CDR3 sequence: CASSVIGGTGSSYEQYV. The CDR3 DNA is TGTGCCAGCTCCGTGATAGGGGGTACCGGGAGCTCCTACGAGCAGTACGTC.

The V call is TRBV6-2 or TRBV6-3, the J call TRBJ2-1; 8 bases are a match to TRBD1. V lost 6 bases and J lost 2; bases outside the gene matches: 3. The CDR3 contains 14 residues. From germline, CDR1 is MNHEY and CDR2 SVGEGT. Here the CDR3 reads CASRQGVAYNEQFF. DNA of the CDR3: TGTGCCAGCAGACAGGGGGTCGCCTACAATGAGCAGTTCTTC.

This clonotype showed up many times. The DNA of the CDR3 is TGTGCCAGCAGTCCCCGACTAGCGGGACAAGAGACCCAGTACTTC. Protein: CASSPRLAGQETQYF. The V gene is TRBV27, the J gene TRBJ2-5; TRBD2 agrees at 11 bases. Trimming took 5 bases from V and 2 from J; bases not matched to a gene: 4. This CDR3 has 15 amino acids. Per the germline V gene, CDR1 is MNHEY and CDR2 is SMNVEV (reference sequence).

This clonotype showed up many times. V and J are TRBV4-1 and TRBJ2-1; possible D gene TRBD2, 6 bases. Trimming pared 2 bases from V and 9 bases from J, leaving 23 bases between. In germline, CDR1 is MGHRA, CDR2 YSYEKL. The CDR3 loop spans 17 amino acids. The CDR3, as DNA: TGCGCCAGCAGCCAAAGCCTACGTGGCAGGGTGGAGGGTGAGCAGTTCTTC. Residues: CASSQSLRGRVEGEQFF.

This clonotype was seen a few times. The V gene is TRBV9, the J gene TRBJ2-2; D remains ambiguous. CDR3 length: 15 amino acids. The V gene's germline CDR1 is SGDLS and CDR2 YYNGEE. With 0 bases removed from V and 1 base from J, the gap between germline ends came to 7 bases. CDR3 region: CASSVERLNTGELFF. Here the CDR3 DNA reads TGTGCCAGCAGCGTAGAGAGACTGAACACCGGGGAGCTGTTTTTT.

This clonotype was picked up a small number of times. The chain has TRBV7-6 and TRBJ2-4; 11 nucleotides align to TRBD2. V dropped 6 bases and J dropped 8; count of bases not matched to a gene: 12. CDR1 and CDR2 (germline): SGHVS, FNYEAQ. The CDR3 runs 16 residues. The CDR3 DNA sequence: TGTGCCAGCAGTCCTGGCCTAGCGGGGGGTGGGGACATTCAGTACTTC. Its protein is CASSPGLAGGGDIQYF. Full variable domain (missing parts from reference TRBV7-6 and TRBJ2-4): GAGVSQSPRYKVTKRGQDVALRCDPISGHVSLYWYRQALGQGPEFLTYFNYEAQQDKSGLPNDRFSAERPEGSISTLTIQRTEQRDSAMYRCASSPGLAGGGDIQYFGAGTRLSVL.

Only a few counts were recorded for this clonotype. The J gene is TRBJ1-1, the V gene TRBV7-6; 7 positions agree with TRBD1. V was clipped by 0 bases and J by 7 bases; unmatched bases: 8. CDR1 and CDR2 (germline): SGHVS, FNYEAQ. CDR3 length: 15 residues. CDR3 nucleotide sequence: TGTGCCAGCAGCTTAGCGGGTGGGACAGTTGATGAAGCTTTCTTT. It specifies CASSLAGGTVDEAFF.

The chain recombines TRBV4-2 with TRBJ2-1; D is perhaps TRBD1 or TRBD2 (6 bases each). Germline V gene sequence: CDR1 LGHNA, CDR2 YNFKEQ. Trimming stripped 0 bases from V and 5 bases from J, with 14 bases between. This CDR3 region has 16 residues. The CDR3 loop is CASSQEGGPPDNEQFF. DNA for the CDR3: TGTGCCAGCAGCCAAGAGGGGGGCCCCCCAGACAATGAGCAGTTCTTC.

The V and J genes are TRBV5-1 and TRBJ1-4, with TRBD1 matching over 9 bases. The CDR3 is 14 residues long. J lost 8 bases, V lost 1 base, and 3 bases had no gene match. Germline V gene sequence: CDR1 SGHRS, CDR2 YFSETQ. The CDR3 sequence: CASSLTGGYEKLFF. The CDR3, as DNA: TGCGCCAGCAGCTTGACAGGGGGCTACGAAAAACTGTTTTTT.

CDR3 sequence reads: CASSFGGGRDTQYF. The CDR3 DNA follows: TGTGCCAGCAGCTTCGGGGGGGGGCGCGATACGCAGTATTTT. This rearrangement joins TRBV7-6 to TRBJ2-3; 8 bases match TRBD2. V shed 3 bases, J shed 6 bases, and the junction held 5 bases outside the gene matches. From germline, CDR1 is SGHVS and CDR2 FNYEAQ. This CDR3 has 14 residues.